The 26 T cell receptor beta chains in this list originate from one sample, sequenced in a study of post-analysis software for immune sequencing data. These receptors have no identified antigens. Unique molecular identifiers had been added to the TCR beta cDNA libraries. TCRdb processed the PCR reads anew with MiXCR; each CDR3 protein has one entry. The table has hundreds of thousands of distinct CDR3 sequences, approximately 34% seen once; the top ten hold less than 6%. Study findings and constraints: Roughly 5 TRBV segments occurring more often in patients than controls included TRBV5-6, TRBV5-1 and TRBV20-1.

The sequenced material came from blood. The receptors shown here come from a girl between 5 and 17 years old with multiple sclerosis.

In its sample, this clonotype was seen many times. The V and J genes are TRBV5-1 and TRBJ2-5, with D hard to call. Germline V gene lookup returns CDR1 SGHRS and CDR2 YFSETQ. V lost 2 bases and J 1 base, leaving 9 bases between the germline ends. The CDR3 covers 14 residues. CDR3 sequence: CASSLQSPQETQYF. The CDR3 coding sequence is TGCGCCAGCAGCTTACAGTCACCCCAAGAGACCCAGTACTTC.

This clonotype was seen many times. The chain couples TRBV5-1 to TRBJ1-2; D is undetermined. Trimming pared 5 bases from V and 4 bases from J, leaving 9 bases between. Germline V gene data show CDR1 as SGHRS and CDR2 as YFSETQ. The CDR3 covers 12 residues. In DNA, the CDR3 is TGCGCCAGCAGAGCGGGCAGCTATGGCTACACCTTC. Residues: CASRAGSYGYTF.

The rearrangement uses TRBV4-1 and TRBJ2-1; D ambiguous. The ends were cut back, 0 bases at V and 11 bases at J, with 17 bases in the middle. This CDR3 comprises 15 residues. Germline V gives CDR1 MGHRA, CDR2 YSYEKL. CDR3 protein: CASSQDRARLTQQFF. The CDR3, as DNA: TGCGCCAGCAGCCAAGATCGGGCGCGACTTACTCAGCAGTTCTTC.

This clonotype was seen more than once but under ten times. Given a much more abundant clone one base away, this may be a read error. J is TRBJ1-2 and V is TRBV6-6, with no clear D. Trimming cost V 0 bases and J 6 bases, with 17 bases left between them. The CDR3 is made up of 16 amino acids. From germline, CDR1 is MNHNY and CDR2 SVGAGI (reference sequence). CDR3 DNA sequence: TGTGCCAGCAGTTACTCGAGCGTCGGCGAGCCCCATGGCTACACCTTC. The encoded protein is CASSYSSVGEPHGYTF.

This clonotype was picked up one time. The chain combines TRBV10-3 with TRBJ2-7; possible D gene TRBD2, 5 bases. The ends were cut back, 4 bases at V and 2 bases at J, with 9 bases in the middle. The CDR3 totals 13 residues. CDR1 and CDR2 (germline): ENHRY, SYGVKD. The CDR3 nucleotides are TGTGCCATCAGTGCGAGGGAGCCCTACGAGCAGTACTTC. Its protein is CAISAREPYEQYF.

This clonotype was detected ten times or more. V is TRBV28 and J is TRBJ2-6, with 8 bases fitting TRBD1. The ends lost 4 bases at V and 0 bases at J; junction bases unmatched: 2. CDR1 is MDHEN and CDR2 is SYDVKM in the germline V gene. The length of the CDR3 is 16 residues. The CDR3 DNA is TGTGCCAGCAGTTCCCAGGGGGCCTCTGGGGCCAACGTCCTGACTTTC. It is translated as CASSSQGASGANVLTF.

This clonotype was picked up a small number of times. This chain connects TRBV11-2 to TRBJ2-3; 9 bases agree with TRBD2. The V gene end was trimmed by 1 base and the J gene end by 6 bases; junction bases not matched to a gene: 2. Germline values: CDR1 SGHAT, CDR2 FQNNGV. This CDR3 has 14 residues. Here the CDR3 reads CASSLGGGADTQYF. CDR3 DNA sequence: TGTGCCAGCAGCTTAGGCGGGGGGGCCGATACGCAGTATTTT.

The V call is TRBV9, the J call TRBJ2-5, with D hard to call. This CDR3 has 15 amino acids. The ends were cut back, 3 bases at V and 1 base at J, with 13 bases in the middle. Germline CDR1 and CDR2: SGDLS and YYNGEE. The CDR3 loop reads CASSAAPVGQETQYF. The DNA for the CDR3 is TGTGCCAGCAGCGCGGCTCCGGTAGGCCAAGAGACCCAGTACTTC.

This clonotype showed up many times. The genes are TRBV27 and TRBJ1-2, with D perhaps TRBD1 (5 bases). V lost 3 bases and J 0 bases, leaving 14 bases between the germline ends. From germline, CDR1 is MNHEY and CDR2 SMNVEV (reference sequence). The CDR3 has 16 amino acids. DNA for the CDR3: TGTGCCAGCAGTTTCCGACAGAAGTTAGCTAACTATGGCTACACCTTC. Translated: CASSFRQKLANYGYTF.

The V and J genes are TRBV3-1 and TRBJ1-4; D perhaps matches TRBD1 (5 bases). V lost 0 bases and J lost 11, with 13 bases in between. The CDR3 is made up of 14 amino acids. The germline gives CDR1 LGHDT, CDR2 YNNKEL (reference sequence). DNA of the CDR3: TGTGCCAGCAGCCAAGATGGGGACTTGCGGAAACTGTTTTTT. Translating gives CASSQDGDLRKLFF.

This clonotype was seen only a few times. This may be a read error, as it is one base from a much larger clone. This chain joins TRBV20-1 and TRBJ2-1; D gene unclear. CDR1 is DFQATT, CDR2 SNEGSKA, per germline (reference sequence). The V gene lost 3 bases and the J gene lost 5 bases, with 8 bases spanning the gap. The CDR3 extends over 12 amino acids. CDR3 residues: CSASYRNNEQFF. The CDR3 DNA reads TGCAGTGCTAGTTACAGAAACAATGAGCAGTTCTTC.

V is TRBV7-8 and J is TRBJ2-3; D may be TRBD2 (6 bases). Germline lookup yields CDR1 SGHVS and CDR2 FQNEAQ. Trimming took off 5 bases at V and 7 bases at J, with 22 bases between the two ends. The CDR3 consists of 16 residues. The CDR3 sequence is CASSPGVTRQIYTQYF. CDR3 DNA sequence: TGTGCCAGCAGCCCGGGGGTCACTAGACAAATATATACGCAGTATTTT.

The sample holds many counts of this clonotype. V usage is TRBV20-1 and J usage is TRBJ2-5; D is uncertain. Trimming took 1 base from V and 3 from J, leaving 12 bases between them. In germline, CDR1 is DFQATT, CDR2 SNEGSKA (reference sequence). This CDR3 has 14 amino acids. CDR3 coding DNA: TGCAGTGCTAGAGTTCCCGGGTCAAAAGAGACCCAGTACTTC. It yields the protein CSARVPGSKETQYF.

As regards this clonotype: This may be a read error, as it is one base from a much larger clone. The chain employs TRBV5-4 and TRBJ1-1; 7 bases agree with TRBD1. The CDR3 runs 14 residues. Looked up from germline, CDR1 is SGHNT and CDR2 is YYREEE (reference sequence). CDR3 sequence (DNA): TGTACCAGCAGCTCGGGACAGACTAACACTGAAGCTTTCTTT. This encodes CTSSSGQTNTEAFF.

This clonotype was seen once. This chain links TRBV6-5 with TRBJ2-1; the match to TRBD1 covers 8 bases. The CDR3 has 13 amino acids. V lost 5 bases and J lost 10; bases outside the gene matches: 7. CDR1 is MNHEY and CDR2 is SVGAGI in the germline V gene. This CDR3 is CASSTGGSGEQFF. CDR3 DNA sequence: TGTGCCAGCAGTACAGGGGGATCTGGAGAGCAGTTCTTC.

In its sample, this clonotype was seen a few times. This rearrangement joins TRBV2 to TRBJ1-2; D uncertain. Germline values: CDR1 SNHLY, CDR2 FYNNEI. The CDR3 consists of 14 residues. The V gene lost 1 base and the J gene lost 0 bases, with 6 bases spanning the gap. The CDR3 sequence: CASSEGVANYGYTF. The DNA of the CDR3 is TGTGCCAGCAGTGAAGGGGTCGCTAACTATGGCTACACCTTC.

This clonotype came up a few times. CDR3 nucleotide sequence: TGCAGTGCTAGGGCAGGGATGAAGATAAAAGAGACCCAGTACTTC. Translation: CSARAGMKIKETQYF. The genes are TRBV20-1 and TRBJ2-5; TRBD1 is a possible D gene (5 bases). Trimming took 3 bases from V and 3 from J, leaving 17 bases between them. Germline loops: CDR1 DFQATT, CDR2 SNEGSKA (reference sequence). The CDR3 sequence is 15 residues long.

This clonotype was seen repeatedly, ten times or more. This chain uses TRBV11-2 with TRBJ1-2, with D possibly being TRBD1 (6 bases). Trimming pared 8 bases from V and 3 bases from J, leaving 13 bases between. The CDR3 has 13 amino acids. CDR1 SGHAT and CDR2 FQNNGV come from the germline V gene. CDR3 protein: CASQNRVDYGYTF. CDR3 in DNA: TGTGCCAGCCAGAACAGGGTAGACTATGGCTACACCTTC.

This clonotype came up many times. The V gene is TRBV7-6, the J gene TRBJ1-1; no reliable D call. Germline CDR1 is SGHVS and CDR2 is FNYEAQ. CDR3 length: 15 residues. V lost 5 bases, J lost 6 bases, and 19 bases lay in between. CDR3 coding DNA: TGTGCCAGCAGCCCTAGTGGGCAGTCCCGCCCTGAAGCTTTCTTT. This codes for CASSPSGQSRPEAFF.

The genes are TRBV7-2 and TRBJ2-7, with TRBD2 as a possible D gene (6 bases). The J call is doubtful: the DNA matches TRBJ2-5 better. Germline lookup yields CDR1 SGHTA and CDR2 FQGNSA. The CDR3 sequence is 14 residues long. CDR3 sequence reads: CASSLTLAAETQYF. The CDR3 coding sequence is TGTGCCAGCAGCTTAACGTTAGCGGCGGAGACCCAGTACTTC.

This clonotype came up many times. The chain is built from TRBV5-5 and TRBJ1-1; D uncertain. Looked up from germline, CDR1 is SGHKS and CDR2 is YYEKEE (reference sequence). V was pared by 0 bases and J by 8 bases, with 5 bases between. The CDR3 is made up of 11 amino acids. The CDR3 region is CASSLVSEAFF. The CDR3 region has the DNA TGTGCCAGCAGCTTGGTATCCGAAGCTTTCTTT.

As for this clonotype: One base away lies a much larger clone, so this may be a sequencing read error. The V call is TRBV11-2, the J call TRBJ2-1, with D unclear. This CDR3 contains 15 residues. CDR1 SGHAT and CDR2 FQNNGV come from the germline V gene. V lost 2 bases and J 0 bases, leaving 8 bases between the germline ends. CDR3 loop: CASSLSSASYNEQFF. The CDR3 DNA is TGTGCCAGCAGCTTATCGAGTGCCTCCTACAATGAGCAGTTCTTC.

In its sample, this clonotype was seen many times. This chain joins TRBV7-9 and TRBJ1-2, with 7 bases identical to TRBD1. Germline loops: CDR1 SEHNR, CDR2 FQNEAQ (reference sequence). The CDR3 spans 15 residues. V gave up 5 bases and J gave up 4 bases; unmatched junction bases: 10. The CDR3 region is CASSTDGQVVYGYTF. The DNA for the CDR3 is TGTGCCAGCAGCACCGATGGACAGGTCGTCTATGGCTACACCTTC.

The chain combines TRBV15 with TRBJ2-7; D gene ambiguous. The DNA end is a closer match to TRBJ2-5, so the J assignment may be wrong. Germline V CDR1 and CDR2: LNHNV, YYDKDF (reference sequence). The CDR3 runs 13 residues. The CDR3 loop is CATSREVWETQYF. CDR3 coding DNA: TGTGCCACCAGCAGAGAGGTTTGGGAGACCCAGTACTTC.

About this clonotype: A clone one base away is much larger, so this may be a read error. The V gene is TRBV10-3, the J gene TRBJ2-4, with TRBD2 matching 8 bases. The V segment lost 5 bases and the J segment 13 bases; nucleotides outside the gene matches: 10. CDR3 length equals 13 residues. The germline V gene encodes CDR1 ENHRY and CDR2 SYGVKD. Written as DNA, the CDR3 is TGTGCCATCAGTCCTAGCGGGCAAGAGTCCCAGTACTTC. It encodes CAISPSGQESQYF.

This chain joins TRBV20-1 and TRBJ2-3; D perhaps matches TRBD2 (6 bases). V dropped 5 bases and J dropped 0 bases, with 18 bases sitting between them. Germline CDR1 and CDR2: DFQATT and SNEGSKA (reference sequence). The CDR3 runs to 16 residues. This chain's CDR3 is CSAQSIGSPSTDTQYF. The CDR3, as DNA: TGCAGTGCTCAATCAATCGGGAGTCCTAGCACAGATACGCAGTATTTT.